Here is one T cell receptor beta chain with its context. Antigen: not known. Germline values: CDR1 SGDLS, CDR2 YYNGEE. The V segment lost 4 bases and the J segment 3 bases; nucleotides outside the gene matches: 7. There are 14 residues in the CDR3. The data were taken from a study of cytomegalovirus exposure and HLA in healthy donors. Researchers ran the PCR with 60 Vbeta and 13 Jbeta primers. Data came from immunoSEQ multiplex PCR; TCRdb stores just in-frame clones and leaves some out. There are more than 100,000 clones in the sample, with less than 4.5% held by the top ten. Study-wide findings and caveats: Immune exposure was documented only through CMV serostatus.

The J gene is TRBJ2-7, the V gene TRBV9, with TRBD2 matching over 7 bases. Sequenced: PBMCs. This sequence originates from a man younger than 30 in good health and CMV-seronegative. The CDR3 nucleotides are TGTGCCAGCAGCAGCGGGACGGCCAGCTACGAGCAGTACTTC. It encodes CASSSGTASYEQYF. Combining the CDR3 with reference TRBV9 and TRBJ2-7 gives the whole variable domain DSGVTQTPKHLITATGQRVTLRCSPRSGDLSVYWYQQSLDQGLQFLIQYYNGEERAKGNILERFSAQQFPDLHSELNLSSLELGDSALYFCASSSGTASYEQYFGPGTRLTVT.